One and the same sample provided the 30 T cell receptor beta chains below, sequenced in a study of shared clonotypes between healthy human individuals. TCRdb's table, derived via immunoSEQ multiplex PCR, lists solely in-frame clones and lacks some. Of about 2.3 million clones listed, 85% to 95% were seen once; the top ten hold about 0.36%. The specimen was naive CD4+ T cells from PBMCs. The subset is: CD45RA+ positively selected. These receptors originate from a man between 18 and 35 years old in good health. Some clones in this sample may be carry-over from other donors' samples.

The chain links TRBV5-1 to TRBJ2-1; possible D gene TRBD1, 5 bases. The CDR3 runs 12 residues. Trimming removed 0 bases from V and 12 bases from J, with 10 bases in between. Germline CDR1 SGHRS, CDR2 YFSETQ. In DNA, the CDR3 is TGCGCCAGCAGCTTGGAGGCAGGGCTGCAGTTCTTC. This codes for CASSLEAGLQFF. Drawing the rest from reference TRBV5-1 and TRBJ2-1, the complete variable domain is KAGVTQTPRYLIKTRGQQVTLSCSPISGHRSVSWYQQTPGQGLQFLFEYFSETQRNKGNFPGRFSGRQFSNSRSEMNVSTLELGDSALYLCASSLEAGLQFFGPGTRLTVL.

The genes are TRBV28 and TRBJ1-2; 7 positions agree with TRBD1. After removal of 4 bases from V and 3 bases from J, the junction contained 5 bases not matched to a gene. In germline, CDR1 is MDHEN, CDR2 SYDVKM. The CDR3 spans 14 residues. CDR3 in DNA: TGTGCCAGCAGTTGGGGGACAGAGCACTATGGCTACACCTTC. This gives the protein CASSWGTEHYGYTF.

V is TRBV19 and J is TRBJ2-7; D is possibly TRBD1 (7 bases). V lost 9 bases, J lost 3 bases, and 30 bases lay in between. The CDR3 has 18 residues. The germline V gene has CDR1 LNHDA and CDR2 SQIVND (reference sequence). In DNA, the CDR3 is TGTGCCAGCCAAGGCGTCAGGGGGGATACGGGTCTCGTCTACGAGCAGTACTTC. Amino acid sequence: CASQGVRGDTGLVYEQYF.

This clone appeared a single time. The J gene is TRBJ1-1, the V gene TRBV5-1; 9 bases are a match to TRBD1. The CDR3 contains 14 residues. J gave up 4 bases and V 4 bases, and 5 bases lay outside the gene matches. Germline CDR1 and CDR2: SGHRS and YFSETQ. CDR3 residues: CASSRGQGSTEAFF. For the CDR3, the DNA is TGCGCCAGCAGCAGGGGACAGGGATCCACTGAAGCTTTCTTT.

This rearrangement joins TRBV27 to TRBJ2-7; 11 bases map to TRBD2. CDR1 is MNHEY, CDR2 SMNVEV, per germline (reference sequence). This CDR3 comprises 15 residues. After removal of 7 bases from V and 3 bases from J, the junction contained 8 bases not matched to a gene. This CDR3 reads CASTPGTSGNYEQYF. The CDR3 DNA reads as TGTGCCAGCACCCCTGGGACTAGCGGAAACTACGAGCAGTACTTC.

V and J are TRBV28 and TRBJ2-2, with D unclear. The CDR3 loop spans 17 amino acids. Looked up from germline, CDR1 is MDHEN and CDR2 is SYDVKM. The germline V and J ends were trimmed by 4 bases and 1 base, with 16 bases remaining between them. The CDR3 coding sequence is TGTGCCAGCAGTTCCGGTCGGGCTGGGTTGAACACCGGGGAGCTGTTTTTT. It encodes CASSSGRAGLNTGELFF.

This clone appeared a few times. This sequence joins TRBV27 and TRBJ1-2, with TRBD1 matching 7 bases. Germline trimming cut 5 bases from V and 2 bases from J; bases unmatched to any gene: 2. This CDR3 is 13 amino acids long. Germline-derived CDR1 and CDR2 are MNHEY and SMNVEV (reference sequence). The CDR3 loop is CASSTQGNYGYTF. The CDR3 DNA follows: TGTGCCAGCAGTACACAGGGGAACTATGGCTACACCTTC.

In this sample, this clone turned up once. The V call is TRBV13, the J call TRBJ2-6; 11 bases are shared with TRBD1. The CDR3 has 18 amino acids. V dropped 3 bases and J dropped 2; count of bases not matched to a gene: 6. Germline V CDR1 and CDR2: PRHDT, FYEKMQ (reference sequence). DNA for the CDR3: TGTGCCAGCAGCTTTATGGGACAGGGGGTGCCTGGGGCCAACGTCCTGACTTTC. Protein product: CASSFMGQGVPGANVLTF. The variable domain in full, with the rest retrieved from reference TRBV13 and TRBJ2-6, is AAGVIQSPRHLIKEKRETATLKCYPIPRHDTVYWYQQGPGQDPQFLISFYEKMQSDKGSIPDRFSAQQFSDYHSELNMSSLELGDSALYFCASSFMGQGVPGANVLTFGAGSRLTVL.

This clone has a handful of counts. This sequence joins TRBV29-1 and TRBJ1-4; D is unresolved. The CDR3 contains 12 residues. Trimming removed 5 bases at V and 4 bases at J, with 8 bases between. Germline V gene data show CDR1 as SQVTM and CDR2 as ANQGSEA. This CDR3 reads CSVRAVNEKLFF. The CDR3 nucleotides are TGCAGCGTTCGTGCAGTTAATGAAAAACTGTTTTTT.

The J gene is TRBJ1-5, the V gene TRBV2; the D is unclear. V was pared by 2 bases and J by 5 bases, with 13 bases between. Germline CDR1 is SNHLY and CDR2 is FYNNEI. The CDR3 runs 15 residues. The CDR3 here is CASSEQDSADQPQHF. The CDR3 nucleotides read TGTGCCAGCAGTGAACAGGACTCCGCCGATCAGCCCCAGCATTTT. The variable domain in full, completed from reference TRBV2 and TRBJ1-5, reads EPEVTQTPSHQVTQMGQEVILRCVPISNHLYFYWYRQILGQKVEFLVSFYNNEISEKSEIFDDQFSVERPDGSNFTLKIRSTKLEDSAMYFCASSEQDSADQPQHFGDGTRLSIL.

V is TRBV13 and J is TRBJ2-7; TRBD1 matches 10 bases. V gave up 0 bases and J gave up 2 bases; unmatched junction bases: 1. Germline assignment: CDR1 PRHDT and CDR2 FYEKMQ (reference sequence). This CDR3 is built from 15 residues. In nucleotides, the CDR3 is TGTGCCAGCAGCTTAGGGGACAGGGGGACCTACGAGCAGTACTTC. As protein: CASSLGDRGTYEQYF.

CDR3 residues: CAWREGGAAGANVLTF. The CDR3 DNA reads as TGTGCCTGGAGGGAGGGGGGCGCGGCCGGGGCCAACGTCCTGACTTTC. This chain uses TRBV30 with TRBJ2-6; perhaps D is TRBD1 or TRBD2 (6 bases each). This CDR3 contains 16 residues. V was pared by 3 bases and J by 4 bases, with 16 bases between. Germline lookup yields CDR1 GTSNPN and CDR2 SVGIG (reference sequence). Variable domain in full (rest from reference TRBV30 and TRBJ2-6): SQTIHQWPATLVQPVGSPLSLECTVEGTSNPNLYWYRQAAGRGLQLLFYSVGIGQISSEVPQNLSASRPQDRQFILSSKKLLLSDSGFYLCAWREGGAAGANVLTFGAGSRLTVL.

The V and J genes are TRBV5-6 and TRBJ1-2; no firm D call. Germline CDR1 and CDR2: SGHDT and YYEEEE. The CDR3 consists of 16 residues. The V end lost 0 bases, the J end lost 2 bases, and 14 bases lay between the germline ends. In nucleotides, the CDR3 is TGTGCCAGCAGCTTGGGTGTTGGCTCTTCGAACTATGGCTACACCTTC. Protein product: CASSLGVGSSNYGYTF. Complete variable domain (other parts from reference TRBV5-6 and TRBJ1-2): DAGVTQSPTHLIKTRGQQVTLRCSPKSGHDTVSWYQQALGQGPQFIFQYYEEEERQRGNFPDRFSGHQFPNYSSELNVNALLLGDSALYLCASSLGVGSSNYGYTFGSGTRLTVV.

The rearrangement uses TRBV2 and TRBJ1-6, with D possibly being TRBD1 (6 bases). The V end lost 7 bases, the J end lost 5 bases, and 15 bases lay between the germline ends. CDR1 and CDR2 from the germline V gene are SNHLY and FYNNEI. The length of the CDR3 is 15 residues. The CDR3 coding sequence is TGTGCCAGCAACTTTCAGGGGCGAGATAATTCACCCCTCCACTTT. Translation: CASNFQGRDNSPLHF.

The chain couples TRBV4-3 to TRBJ1-5; 7 nucleotides agree with TRBD1. CDR3 length equals 15 residues. Germline V gene lookup returns CDR1 LGHNA and CDR2 YSLEER. V lost 4 bases and J lost 2; bases outside the gene matches: 5. The CDR3 bases are TGCGCCAGCAGCCCCCGAGGGACAGGCAATCAGCCCCAGCATTTT. This encodes CASSPRGTGNQPQHF.

The chain recombines TRBV28 with TRBJ1-1, with D uncertain. Deletions cut 3 bases from V and 5 bases from J, with 19 bases between. Germline V gene sequence: CDR1 MDHEN, CDR2 SYDVKM. This CDR3 contains 16 residues. The chain's CDR3 is CASSLWARPPGTEAFF. The DNA for the CDR3 is TGTGCCAGCAGTTTGTGGGCCAGACCCCCGGGAACTGAAGCTTTCTTT.

The V call is TRBV19, the J call TRBJ1-2; D is unresolved. Per the germline V gene, CDR1 is LNHDA and CDR2 is SQIVND (reference sequence). Trimming removed 3 bases at V and 5 bases at J, with 13 bases between. The CDR3 is made up of 14 amino acids. The chain's CDR3 is CASSIRAADYGYTF. In DNA, the CDR3 is TGTGCCAGTAGTATTCGGGCAGCCGATTATGGCTACACCTTC.

CDR3: CASSYARTSLFF. The CDR3 DNA reads TGTGCCAGCAGCTACGCCCGGACTAGCCTGTTCTTC. The V and J genes are TRBV11-2 and TRBJ2-1; TRBD2 matches 8 bases. CDR3 size: 12 residues. Germline V gene sequence: CDR1 SGHAT, CDR2 FQNNGV. V trimming: 4 bases; J trimming: 15 bases; junction bases outside the gene matches: 8.

As to this clone: The sample carries other DNA sequences with the same CDR3. The J gene is TRBJ2-7, the V gene TRBV5-4, with 8 bases lining up with TRBD2. The CDR3 runs to 15 residues. V lost 0 bases and J lost 3; bases outside the gene matches: 5. The V gene's germline CDR1 is SGHNT and CDR2 YYREEE (reference sequence). CDR3: CASSLASGSFYEQYF. The DNA of the CDR3 is TGTGCCAGCAGCTTGGCCAGCGGGAGTTTCTACGAGCAGTACTTC.

V usage is TRBV5-3 and J usage is TRBJ2-5; TRBD2 matches 7 bases. TRBV5-3 is sorted into the ORF group, with uncertain function. Germline trimming cut 0 bases from V and 5 bases from J; bases unmatched to any gene: 13. The CDR3 runs to 17 residues. In DNA, the CDR3 is TGTGCCAGAAGCTTGGGACCCTCGGGGGGATTTACGGAGACCCAGTACTTC. This sequence encodes CARSLGPSGGFTETQYF.

CDR3 amino acids: CASSFRTSSETQYF. The CDR3 DNA reads as TGTGCCAGCAGCTTTCGGACTAGCTCAGAGACCCAGTACTTC. V usage is TRBV11-2 and J usage is TRBJ2-5; TRBD2 matches 8 bases. CDR3 length: 14 residues. Germline assignment: CDR1 SGHAT and CDR2 FQNNGV. V lost 3 bases and J lost 4; bases outside the gene matches: 4.

V usage is TRBV30 and J usage is TRBJ2-3, with TRBD2 matching over 8 bases. The CDR3 contains 16 residues. The germline CDR1 and CDR2 sequences are GTSNPN and SVGIG (reference sequence). Trimming removed 1 base from V and 5 bases from J; junction bases left unmatched: 11. The CDR3 DNA reads TGTGCCTGGAGTGCAGGACTAGCTCCTCGGGTAGATACGCAGTATTTT. Protein product: CAWSAGLAPRVDTQYF.

With respect to this clone: Other DNA sequences in this specimen translate into the identical CDR3. The V call is TRBV5-1, the J call TRBJ1-1; unclear D gene. Trimming left V 2 bases short and J 1 base short, with 12 bases between. Germline lookup yields CDR1 SGHRS and CDR2 YFSETQ. The CDR3 runs to 15 residues. The chain's CDR3 is CASSLSGVRNTEAFF. Here the CDR3 DNA reads TGCGCCAGCAGCTTAAGTGGGGTGAGGAACACTGAAGCTTTCTTT.

J is TRBJ1-5 and V is TRBV6-5, with D tentatively TRBD1 (5 bases). The CDR3 extends over 15 amino acids. Germline CDR1 reads MNHEY; CDR2 reads SVGAGI. The ends were cut back, 0 bases at V and 7 bases at J, with 13 bases in the middle. CDR3 DNA sequence: TGTGCCAGCAGTTACTCGGGTAGGGGAGGCCAGCCCCAGCATTTT. Its translation: CASSYSGRGGQPQHF.

The J gene is TRBJ2-1, the V gene TRBV10-3, with 8 bases that match TRBD1. Trimming cost V 4 bases and J 7 bases; bases outside gene matches: 3. The CDR3 covers 13 residues. CDR1 and CDR2 (germline): ENHRY, SYGVKD. This CDR3 is CAISATGGNEQFF. The CDR3 DNA follows: TGTGCCATCAGTGCTACAGGGGGGAATGAGCAGTTCTTC.

The V gene is TRBV7-9, the J gene TRBJ2-7; 8 bases align to TRBD1. V dropped 5 bases and J dropped 7; count of bases not matched to a gene: 13. The V gene's germline CDR1 is SEHNR and CDR2 FQNEAQ (reference sequence). The CDR3 consists of 15 residues. The CDR3 DNA follows: TGTGCCAGCAGCCTCGACAGGGGAGCCACTGGGGAGCAGTACTTC. Translated, it gives CASSLDRGATGEQYF.

This clone was detected once. The chain recombines TRBV6-6 with TRBJ2-3; TRBD2 is a possible D gene (7 bases). Trimming shortened V by 11 bases and J by 6 bases, and 18 bases separated the two germline ends. Germline V gene lookup returns CDR1 MNHNY and CDR2 SVGAGI (reference sequence). CDR3 size: 13 residues. The DNA for the CDR3 is TGTGCCGGAAAAGGGGGGGCAGCGGATACGCAGTATTTT. It encodes CAGKGGAADTQYF.

This clone showed up just once. The gene calls are TRBV7-8 and TRBJ2-1; D is uncertain. Germline V lookup: CDR1 SGHVS, CDR2 FQNEAQ. V lost 0 bases and J 7 bases, leaving 13 bases between the germline ends. The CDR3 totals 15 residues. CDR3 residues: CASSLARLWLNEQFF. As DNA, the CDR3 is TGTGCCAGCAGCTTAGCCCGGCTTTGGCTGAATGAGCAGTTCTTC.

V is TRBV14 and J is TRBJ2-6; the D gene could be TRBD1 or TRBD2 (5 bases each). The CDR3 is made up of 16 amino acids. The germline V gene has CDR1 SGHDN and CDR2 FVKESK. V lost 4 bases and J lost 1, with 11 bases in between. The CDR3 nucleotides are TGTGCCAGCAGCCTAGTAGAGGGGTCTGGGGCCAACGTCCTGACTTTC. It translates to CASSLVEGSGANVLTF.

V gene TRBV4-2 combines with J gene TRBJ2-7; no reliable D call. The CDR3 extends over 15 amino acids. V was cut by 1 base and J by 4 bases, with 14 bases left in between. CDR1 is LGHNA, CDR2 YNFKEQ, per germline. CDR3 sequence: CASSQARSGLYEQYF. CDR3 DNA: TGTGCCAGCAGCCAAGCTAGGTCCGGGTTATACGAGCAGTACTTC.